These T cell receptor beta chains were read from a single sample in a study of CD8 T cells in Susac syndrome. Via MiXCR, TCRdb re-called the immunoSEQ multiplex PCR reads, giving one row per CDR3 protein. The sample carries 120,000 or so distinct CDR3 sequences, around 95% recorded once. The material sequenced was CD8+ T cells from PBMCs. The receptors shown here come from a human donor with Susac syndrome. Both conserved end residues are part of each CDR3. D genes are given only for firm matches. The size entry is marked missing in some rows and otherwise reads once, few, many or a size class.

J	D	size	V	DNA	CDR3
TRBJ1-2	-	-	TRBV29-1	TGCAGCGTTGAACAGGGGTACTATGGCTACACCTTC	CSVEQGYYGYTF
TRBJ2-1	-	-	TRBV6-2/TRBV6-3	TGTGCCAGCAGTTACGGCACTGGATACAATGAGCAGTTCTTC	CASSYGTGYNEQFF
TRBJ2-3	TRBD1	-	TRBV19	TGTGCCAGTACCACGGGGACTGACAGGGGAGATACGCAGTATTTT	CASTTGTDRGDTQYF
TRBJ2-1	-	-	TRBV20-1	TGCAGTGCTAAGGCCAGCGACACTGAGCAGTTCTTC	CSAKASDTEQFF
TRBJ2-1	-	-	TRBV24-1	TGTGCCACCAGTGATGCTGACTCGCCCAATGAGCAGTTCTTC	CATSDADSPNEQFF
TRBJ1-1	-	-	TRBV15	TGTGCCACCAGGGGTACGGACAGTCTGAACACTGAAGCTTTCTTT	CATRGTDSLNTEAFF
TRBJ2-5	-	-	TRBV3-1	TGTGCCAGCAGCCAAGATGGGGGAAGTGGCGAGACCCAGTACTTC	CASSQDGGSGETQYF
TRBJ1-1	-	-	TRBV28	TGTGCCAGCAGGGACAGAGGGGACACTGAAGCTTTCTTT	CASRDRGDTEAFF
TRBJ2-2	-	-	TRBV20-1	TGCAGTGCTAGGGGTGGGGGTTCCGGGGAGCTGTTTTTT	CSARGGGSGELFF
TRBJ1-5	-	-	TRBV19	TGTGCCAGTTCGGACGGTGATAGCAATCAGCCCCAGCATTTT	CASSDGDSNQPQHF
TRBJ2-1	-	-	TRBV20-1	TGCAGTGCTAGAGATCGAACTAGGGGGGACTACAATGAGCAGTTCTTC	CSARDRTRGDYNEQFF
TRBJ2-1	-	-	TRBV19	TGTGCCAGTAGTATGGCCCAAGGAGATGAGCAGTTCTTC	CASSMAQGDEQFF
TRBJ2-7	-	-	TRBV20-1	TGCAGTGCTAGTAGGCCTCAAACGGACGAGCAGTACTTC	CSASRPQTDEQYF
TRBJ2-5	-	-	TRBV6-4	TGTGCCAGCAGTGACTCGAGCGGGCAAGAGACCCAGTACTTC	CASSDSSGQETQYF
TRBJ2-1	TRBD2	-	TRBV5-1	TGCGCCAGCAGCCCTGGACAGCGGGGGAACAATGAGCAGTTCTTC	CASSPGQRGNNEQFF
TRBJ2-1	TRBD2	-	TRBV7-3	TGTGCCAGCAGTTTAAGCCTAGCGGATGAGCAGTTCTTC	CASSLSLADEQFF
TRBJ2-7	TRBD1	once	TRBV27	TGTGCCAGCAGTTTACCCGGGACAGGGTTCTACGAGCAGTACTTC	CASSLPGTGFYEQYF
TRBJ2-7	-	few	TRBV13	TGTGCCAGCAGCCGGAATCAGGGGAGGAATTACGAGCAGTACTTC	CASSRNQGRNYEQYF
TRBJ2-2	-	-	TRBV12-3/TRBV12-4	TGTGCCAGCAGTTTCATCGGGGGCGCGTTGAGCACCGGGGAGCTGTTTTTT	CASSFIGGALSTGELFF
TRBJ1-6	-	-	TRBV5-1	TGCGCCACTCGACAGGAAAATTCACCCCTCCACTTT	CATRQENSPLHF
TRBJ2-2	TRBD1	-	TRBV5-1	TGCGCCATCCCGACAGGGAAGGCCGGGGAGCTGTTTTTT	CAIPTGKAGELFF
TRBJ2-7	-	-	TRBV21-1	TGTGCCAGGGTCGGGACAGAGACCTACGAGCAGTACTTC	CARVGTETYEQYF
TRBJ2-1	-	-	TRBV24-1	TGTGCCACCAGTCAGGACTCGCTTGTTGATGAGCAGTTCTTC	CATSQDSLVDEQFF
TRBJ1-1	-	-	TRBV20-1	TGCAGTGCTCTGTTGGGGGAGACTGAAGCTTTCTTT	CSALLGETEAFF
TRBJ2-7	TRBD1	-	TRBV7-9	TGTGCCAGCAGCGCAAGACAGGGAACCTACGAGCAGTACTTC	CASSARQGTYEQYF
TRBJ2-7	TRBD2	-	TRBV4-3	TGCGCCAGCAGCCAAGGGCTAGCGGGAGCTTCCTACGAGCAGTACTTC	CASSQGLAGASYEQYF
TRBJ1-5	-	-	TRBV19	TGTGCCAGTAGTACGGGGAATCAGCCCCAGCATTTT	CASSTGNQPQHF
TRBJ1-2	TRBD1	-	TRBV13	TGTGCCAGCAGCGTAGCCCAGGGGGACATGCGTGGCTACACCTTC	CASSVAQGDMRGYTF
TRBJ2-1	TRBD2	-	TRBV7-9	TGTGCCAGCAGCCCCCCAGGACTAGCGGGCTCAAATGAGCAGTTCTTC	CASSPPGLAGSNEQFF
TRBJ2-1	-	-	TRBV19	TGTGCCAGTAGTGCAGGGGGGATCTACAATGAGCAGTTCTTC	CASSAGGIYNEQFF
TRBJ2-5	-	-	TRBV13	TGTGCCAGCAGCCCCAAGGGCTATGAAGAGACCCAGTACTTC	CASSPKGYEETQYF